This entry lists 20 T cell receptor beta chains sequenced from one sample in a study of OX40 agonist ivuxolimab in advanced cancers. Produced via immunoSEQ multiplex PCR; TCRdb's table is partial and in-frame only. Found here are tens of thousands of clones, about 88% of them singletons; the top ten hold 0.75% to 0.85%. Sequencing was performed on CD4+ or CD8+ T cells sorted from blood, taken in a trial of the OX40 agonist ivuxolimab. The receptors come from an adult with an advanced solid tumor such as melanoma, head and neck, liver or kidney cancer.

The rearrangement links TRBV14 to TRBJ2-1; D gene ambiguous. V lost 1 base to trimming and J lost 0 bases, with 7 bases between them. The germline CDR1 and CDR2 sequences are SGHDN and FVKESK. This CDR3 comprises 15 residues. CDR3 DNA sequence: TGTGCCAGCAGCCAAGGAGGACCCTCCTACAATGAGCAGTTCTTC. As protein: CASSQGGPSYNEQFF.

This rearrangement joins TRBV4-2 to TRBJ1-4; no firm D call. The germline gives CDR1 LGHNA, CDR2 YNFKEQ. Trimming left V 0 bases short and J 8 bases short, with 10 bases between. The CDR3 totals 14 residues. The CDR3 here is CASSQDGIDEKLFF. DNA of the CDR3: TGTGCCAGCAGCCAAGATGGGATCGACGAAAAACTGTTTTTT.

The V call is TRBV18, the J call TRBJ1-5; D might be TRBD1 (6 bases). The CDR3 has 15 amino acids. Germline V gives CDR1 KGHSH, CDR2 LQKENI. The V end lost 6 bases, the J end lost 2 bases, and 14 bases lay between the germline ends. This CDR3 is CASSPGHMGNQPQHF. The CDR3 bases are TGTGCCAGCTCGCCGGGACATATGGGCAATCAGCCCCAGCATTTT.

This chain joins TRBV5-6 and TRBJ1-1; D is ambiguous. CDR1 is SGHDT and CDR2 is YYEEEE in the germline V gene. V shed 2 bases and J shed 7 bases, with 6 bases lying between them. The CDR3 contains 11 residues. The CDR3 DNA follows: TGTGCCAGCAGCTTTGCGGGTGAAGCTTTCTTT. Translating gives CASSFAGEAFF. The full variable domain, its missing parts supplied by reference TRBV5-6 and TRBJ1-1, is DAGVTQSPTHLIKTRGQQVTLRCSPKSGHDTVSWYQQALGQGPQFIFQYYEEEERQRGNFPDRFSGHQFPNYSSELNVNALLLGDSALYLCASSFAGEAFFGQGTRLTVV.

V usage is TRBV30 and J usage is TRBJ1-2; D gene ambiguous. In germline, CDR1 is GTSNPN, CDR2 SVGIG (reference sequence). The CDR3 has 14 amino acids. Between the trimmed V and J ends, which lost 4 bases and 2 bases, there was a span of 14 bases. Written as DNA, the CDR3 is TGTGCCTGGATGATGACGGGTTCAAACTATGGCTACACCTTC. Its translation: CAWMMTGSNYGYTF.

A word on this clone: The CDR3 does not close with the conserved phenylalanine or tryptophan, likely indicating a read error. V usage is TRBV7-9 and J usage is TRBJ1-5; 8 bases fit TRBD1. The CDR3 length is 17 residues. V was pared by 4 bases and J by 2 bases, with 10 bases of the junction left unmatched. Germline lookup yields CDR1 SEHNR and CDR2 FQNEAQ (reference sequence). The CDR3 loop is CASSSQGAIDGNQPQHV. The DNA of the CDR3 is TGTGCCAGCAGCTCCCAGGGGGCGATTGATGGCAATCAGCCCCAGCATGTT.

The chain links TRBV5-1 to TRBJ2-5; D is perhaps TRBD2 (6 bases). Germline V gene lookup returns CDR1 SGHRS and CDR2 YFSETQ. V lost 4 bases and J 5 bases, leaving 24 bases between the germline ends. The CDR3 runs to 17 residues. CDR3 sequence: CASSTASGTYPRETQYF. Here the CDR3 DNA reads TGCGCCAGCAGCACCGCTTCCGGGACTTATCCTCGGGAGACCCAGTACTTC.

The J gene is TRBJ1-2, the V gene TRBV6-5; 7 bases are a match to TRBD1. The trim removed 5 bases at V and 4 bases at J, leaving 4 bases unmatched. The length of the CDR3 is 13 residues. CDR1 is MNHEY and CDR2 is SVGAGI in the germline V gene. The chain's CDR3 is CASSPDRAYGYTF. Written as DNA, the CDR3 is TGTGCCAGCAGTCCCGACAGGGCCTATGGCTACACCTTC.

This chain connects TRBV5-6 to TRBJ1-3; D gene unclear. From germline, CDR1 is SGHDT and CDR2 YYEEEE. This CDR3 spans 16 amino acids. V was pared by 0 bases and J by 0 bases, with 10 bases between. The CDR3 DNA sequence: TGTGCCAGCAGCTTGGTTTTAGGACCCTCTGGAAACACCATATATTTT. As protein: CASSLVLGPSGNTIYF.

This clone has just a few counts. The chain has TRBV2 and TRBJ1-2, with D perhaps TRBD1 (6 bases). The V end lost 4 bases, the J end lost 3 bases, and 9 bases lay between the germline ends. The germline V gene encodes CDR1 SNHLY and CDR2 FYNNEI. CDR3 size: 13 residues. The CDR3 DNA sequence: TGTGCCAGCAGTGGACAGGTCCACTATGGCTACACCTTC. Translation gives CASSGQVHYGYTF.

This chain connects TRBV11-2 to TRBJ1-1; weak D call: TRBD1 (5 bases). This CDR3 is 13 amino acids long. V was clipped by 5 bases and J by 2 bases, with 9 bases between them. Germline V gives CDR1 SGHAT, CDR2 FQNNGV. The DNA of the CDR3 is TGTGCCAGCAGCCCAGGGTATAACACTGAAGCTTTCTTT. Its protein product is CASSPGYNTEAFF.

The chain carries TRBV7-8 and TRBJ2-2; D might be TRBD1 (5 bases). The germline V gene has CDR1 SGHVS and CDR2 FQNEAQ. V was shortened by 1 base and J by 7 bases, with 13 bases between the two germline ends. The CDR3 spans 15 residues. In DNA form, the CDR3 reads TGTGCCAGCAGCTTAGAGGCAAGGGGTGGCGGGGAGCTGTTTTTT. Translating gives CASSLEARGGGELFF.

The table lists this clone with a few counts. V is TRBV6-6 and J is TRBJ2-3; 7 bases fit TRBD1. Germline V gene lookup returns CDR1 MNHNY and CDR2 SVGAGI (reference sequence). V gave up 11 bases and J gave up 3 bases; unmatched junction bases: 5. The CDR3 spans 12 residues. CDR3 bases: TGTGCCGGGGGACAGACGACAGATACGCAGTATTTT. Translated, it gives CAGGQTTDTQYF.

CDR3 region: CASSPPGDRGRGAFF. The CDR3, as DNA: TGTGCCAGCTCACCACCGGGAGACAGGGGACGGGGAGCTTTCTTT. This chain uses TRBV18 with TRBJ1-1; 8 bases match TRBD1. The length of the CDR3 is 15 residues. Trimming at V came to 0 bases and at J to 10 bases, leaving 10 bases not matched to a gene. Germline lookup yields CDR1 KGHSH and CDR2 LQKENI.

The V and J genes are TRBV7-9 and TRBJ2-3; 12 bases fit TRBD2. Germline lookup yields CDR1 SEHNR and CDR2 FQNEAQ (reference sequence). The CDR3 contains 17 residues. J was trimmed by 2 bases and V by 4 bases; bases with no gene match: 7. CDR3 sequence reads: CASSWPLAGGPTDTQYF. The CDR3 DNA is TGTGCCAGCAGCTGGCCCCTAGCGGGGGGGCCCACAGATACGCAGTATTTT.

This clone was recorded once. This chain uses TRBV30 with TRBJ2-7; D remains ambiguous. Looked up from germline, CDR1 is GTSNPN and CDR2 is SVGIG (reference sequence). Trimming took 4 bases from V and 5 from J, leaving 9 bases between them. The CDR3 consists of 11 residues. CDR3 DNA sequence: TGTGCCTGGAATAGATTTGACGAGCAGTACTTC. Translation: CAWNRFDEQYF.

The chain carries TRBV28 and TRBJ1-5; D is perhaps TRBD1 (6 bases). Trimming removed 9 bases from V and 3 bases from J, with 18 bases in between. CDR3 size: 15 residues. Germline V gives CDR1 MDHEN, CDR2 SYDVKM. The CDR3 sequence is CASRGDGGHNQPQHF. In DNA form, the CDR3 reads TGTGCCAGTAGAGGGGATGGGGGGCACAATCAGCCCCAGCATTTT.

The rearrangement uses TRBV6-4 and TRBJ1-2, with 8 bases aligning to TRBD1. The CDR3 loop spans 15 amino acids. Germline loops: CDR1 MRHNA, CDR2 SNTAGT. Germline trimming cut 7 bases from V and 2 bases from J; bases unmatched to any gene: 9. CDR3 bases: TGTGCCAGCACCAGACCGGACAGGGAGAACTATGGCTACACCTTC. Its translation: CASTRPDRENYGYTF.

The V gene is TRBV5-6, the J gene TRBJ1-3; the match to TRBD1 covers 8 bases. Germline values: CDR1 SGHDT, CDR2 YYEEEE. Trimming at V came to 2 bases and at J to 3 bases, leaving 7 bases not matched to a gene. CDR3 length equals 16 residues. The CDR3 loop is CASSLKNRGYGNTIYF. CDR3 bases: TGTGCCAGCAGCTTAAAAAACAGGGGGTATGGAAACACCATATATTTT.

The chain links TRBV7-9 to TRBJ2-3; D not certain. The CDR3 consists of 13 residues. Germline lookup yields CDR1 SEHNR and CDR2 FQNEAQ (reference sequence). V was clipped by 2 bases and J by 6 bases, with 9 bases between them. The CDR3 reads CASSLPGGDTQYF. Written as DNA, the CDR3 is TGTGCCAGCAGCTTACCTGGTGGCGATACGCAGTATTTT.